This entry lists 26 T cell receptor beta chains sequenced from one sample in a study of T-cell reconstitution after alpha-beta-depleted transplantation in children (TCRdb year 2016). The library was generated by PCR. Sequencing was performed on an Illumina HiSeq 2500. Molecular barcoding was employed in the preparation of TCR libraries, with unique molecular identifiers being used to normalize TCRbeta repertoire quantification. TCRdb reworked the public reads: Q25 trimming with fastp, MiXCR clone assembly, productive beta chains retained. Each record represents a unique CDR3 protein, reported with the most common genes and DNA among its rows. The sample profile shows a few hundred thousand distinct CDR3 sequences; about 9.6% of them were found once. The top ten constitute approximately 5% of the sample. Sequencing was performed on PBMCs from the stem cell graft donor, taken from the stem cell graft. These receptors were collected from a human donor who donated a stem cell graft to a child with SCID.

This clonotype was detected many times. The chain has TRBV5-1 and TRBJ2-3; D might be TRBD2 (6 bases). Deletions cut 7 bases from V and 2 bases from J, with 14 bases between. This CDR3 is 14 amino acids long. Per germline, CDR1 SGHRS and CDR2 YFSETQ. CDR3 residues: CASVLRDFTDTQYF. DNA of the CDR3: TGCGCCAGCGTACTCCGGGACTTCACAGATACGCAGTATTTT.

This clonotype occurred many times. This chain connects TRBV5-1 to TRBJ1-1; D is perhaps TRBD1 (5 bases). Looked up from germline, CDR1 is SGHRS and CDR2 is YFSETQ. V was clipped by 2 bases and J by 7 bases, with 12 bases between them. The CDR3 consists of 13 residues. The CDR3 protein is CASSFRDPFEAFF. In DNA, the CDR3 is TGCGCCAGCAGCTTCCGGGACCCCTTTGAAGCTTTCTTT.

Ten or more counts support this clonotype. V and J are TRBV19 and TRBJ1-2; D gene unclear. V lost 0 bases to trimming and J lost 4 bases, with 12 bases between them. Germline V gene sequence: CDR1 LNHDA, CDR2 SQIVND (reference sequence). This CDR3 has 15 amino acids. The CDR3: CASSIELNGAYGYTF. The CDR3 DNA sequence: TGTGCCAGTAGTATAGAATTGAACGGTGCCTATGGCTACACCTTC.

This clonotype was seen ten or more times. The chain links TRBV28 to TRBJ2-7, with 7 positions matching TRBD1. The CDR3 length is 12 residues. The germline gives CDR1 MDHEN, CDR2 SYDVKM. The CDR3, as DNA: TGTGCGTCGGGACAGAGGACCTACGAGCAGTACTTC. This sequence encodes CASGQRTYEQYF.

This clonotype appeared many times. The CDR3, as DNA: TGCGCCAGCAGCGTTGACAGTGCTACCTACGAGCAGTACTTC. It specifies CASSVDSATYEQYF. The rearrangement uses TRBV5-1 and TRBJ2-7, with D possibly TRBD1 on 5 matching bases. The CDR3 sequence is 14 residues long. The germline gives CDR1 SGHRS, CDR2 YFSETQ. The V and J ends lost 4 bases and 2 bases respectively, with 13 bases between them.

This clonotype was picked up many times. The V call is TRBV6-5, the J call TRBJ1-5, with 11 positions matching TRBD1. Unmatched junction bases numbered 4, after V lost 0 bases and J lost 0 bases. This CDR3 has 18 residues. CDR1 and CDR2 (germline): MNHEY, SVGAGI. In nucleotides, the CDR3 is TGTGCCAGCAGTTACTCAGGACAGGGGGCCTATAGCAATCAGCCCCAGCATTTT. As protein: CASSYSGQGAYSNQPQHF.

In its sample, this clonotype was seen many times. The rearrangement links TRBV7-2 to TRBJ1-2; TRBD1 is a possible D gene (6 bases). The germline V gene has CDR1 SGHTA and CDR2 FQGNSA. The V and J ends lost 5 bases and 4 bases respectively, with 11 bases between them. This CDR3 comprises 13 residues. In nucleotides, the CDR3 is TGTGCCAGCAGCCCAGGACAGATCTATGGCTACACCTTC. This encodes CASSPGQIYGYTF.

This clonotype was detected a few times. The rearrangement uses TRBV7-9 and TRBJ1-3, with TRBD1 matching over 9 bases. Trimming removed 4 bases from V and 11 bases from J; junction bases left unmatched: 6. The V gene's germline CDR1 is SEHNR and CDR2 FQNEAQ (reference sequence). The CDR3 runs to 13 residues. In nucleotides, the CDR3 is TGTGCCAGCAGCTCCGGACAGGGGAACCCCATATATTTT. This codes for CASSSGQGNPIYF.

This clonotype was counted at least ten times. J is TRBJ2-7 and V is TRBV5-1, with D tentatively TRBD1 (7 bases). The CDR3 sequence is 17 residues long. Germline CDR1 SGHRS, CDR2 YFSETQ. Trimming removed 1 base at V and 0 bases at J, with 17 bases between. CDR3 in amino acids: CASSLLQGGVGSYEQYF. CDR3 nucleotides: TGCGCCAGCAGCTTGCTCCAGGGGGGCGTCGGCTCCTACGAGCAGTACTTC.

Many counts were recorded for this clonotype. The chain has TRBV5-1 and TRBJ2-5; the D is unclear. CDR1 and CDR2 (germline): SGHRS, YFSETQ. The CDR3 sequence is 13 residues long. With 0 bases removed from V and 4 bases from J, the gap between germline ends came to 7 bases. The DNA of the CDR3 is TGCGCCAGCAGCTTGGGGTCAGGAGAGACCCAGTACTTC. It yields the protein CASSLGSGETQYF.

The chain carries TRBV6-2 or TRBV6-3 and TRBJ1-5; D is unclear. The CDR3 extends over 15 amino acids. Trimming took 0 bases from V and 0 from J, leaving 6 bases between them. Germline CDR1 and CDR2: MNHEY and SVGEGT. CDR3 DNA sequence: TGTGCCAGCAGTTACTCTTCCCATAGCAATCAGCCCCAGCATTTT. This encodes CASSYSSHSNQPQHF.

In this sample, this clonotype turned up many times. CDR3 in DNA: TGTGCCAGCACCCCGGGACTAGCGGGGGCCCCGAACACCGGGGAGCTGTTTTTT. Its translation: CASTPGLAGAPNTGELFF. The rearrangement joins TRBV12-3 or TRBV12-4 to TRBJ2-2; 14 bases are shared with TRBD2. V dropped 7 bases and J dropped 0; count of bases not matched to a gene: 7. CDR3 size: 18 residues.

This clonotype was detected ten times or more. The CDR3 nucleotides are TGTGCCAGCAGTTTATCAGGGGGGGGTAAGGGTAACTATGGCTACACCTTC. Translating it yields CASSLSGGGKGNYGYTF. The rearrangement uses TRBV27 and TRBJ1-2; TRBD1 might be the D (6 bases). The CDR3 runs to 17 residues. Germline loops: CDR1 MNHEY, CDR2 SMNVEV (reference sequence). V was shortened by 0 bases and J by 1 base, with 15 bases between the two germline ends.

This clonotype was seen a few times. Written as DNA, the CDR3 is TGTGCCAGCAGCCCTCGGGCCAGCGTGGGCACTGAAGCTTTCTTT. It yields the protein CASSPRASVGTEAFF. The chain links TRBV7-9 to TRBJ1-1; D remains unclear. Trimming removed 5 bases at V and 4 bases at J, with 17 bases between. This CDR3 spans 15 amino acids. The V gene's germline CDR1 is SEHNR and CDR2 FQNEAQ (reference sequence).

This clonotype was observed many times. The chain uses TRBV2 and TRBJ2-1; D possibly corresponds to TRBD1 (6 bases). Germline CDR1 SNHLY, CDR2 FYNNEI. V was shortened by 7 bases and J by 3 bases, with 13 bases between the two germline ends. This CDR3 comprises 14 residues. CDR3 in amino acids: CASIRTEVYNEQFF. The CDR3 DNA sequence: TGTGCCAGCATCCGGACAGAAGTCTACAATGAGCAGTTCTTC.

In this sample, this clonotype turned up many times. This sequence joins TRBV5-1 and TRBJ1-5; D uncertain. Looked up from germline, CDR1 is SGHRS and CDR2 is YFSETQ. V lost 0 bases to trimming and J lost 5 bases, with 6 bases between them. This CDR3 region has 13 residues. The CDR3, as DNA: TGCGCCAGCAGCTTGGGGTTGGATCAGCCCCAGCATTTT. Its protein product is CASSLGLDQPQHF.

V and J are TRBV20-1 and TRBJ2-6; 7 bases fit TRBD1. Germline CDR1 is DFQATT and CDR2 is SNEGSKA (reference sequence). V was pared by 3 bases and J by 2 bases, with 10 bases of the junction left unmatched. The CDR3 is made up of 17 amino acids. The CDR3 region has the DNA TGCAGTGCTAGGCCCGGGACAGCGATGACTGGGGCCAACGTCCTGACTTTC. Protein: CSARPGTAMTGANVLTF.

This clonotype was detected ten times or more. The rearrangement joins TRBV20-1 to TRBJ2-7; D is undetermined. The CDR3 is made up of 12 amino acids. The germline gives CDR1 DFQATT, CDR2 SNEGSKA (reference sequence). Trimming removed 1 base at V and 3 bases at J, with 7 bases between. The CDR3 DNA reads as TGCAGTGCTAGAGTGTCAGACTACGAGCAGTACTTC. This encodes CSARVSDYEQYF.

This clonotype was picked up many times. The chain carries TRBV3-1 and TRBJ2-1, with TRBD1 matching 9 bases. The CDR3 has 16 residues. Germline V CDR1 and CDR2: LGHDT, YNNKEL (reference sequence). J was trimmed by 7 bases and V by 0 bases; bases with no gene match: 7. The CDR3 DNA reads as TGTGCCAGCAGCCAAGATGGGGGGACAGGGCGTAATGAGCAGTTCTTC. Its translation is CASSQDGGTGRNEQFF.

This clonotype was recorded many times. The V gene is TRBV3-1, the J gene TRBJ1-5, with a tentative D call TRBD1 (5 bases). The CDR3 sequence is 15 residues long. CDR1 and CDR2 (germline): LGHDT, YNNKEL (reference sequence). The germline V and J ends were trimmed by 0 bases and 7 bases, with 13 bases remaining between them. Here the CDR3 DNA reads TGTGCCAGCAGCCAAGATATCGGGGGAGGGCAGCCCCAGCATTTT. Amino acids: CASSQDIGGGQPQHF.

The table lists this clonotype with many counts. The chain has TRBV12-3 or TRBV12-4 and TRBJ1-1, with D unresolved. CDR3 size: 13 residues. V was cut by 4 bases and J by 1 base, with 7 bases left in between. CDR3 sequence: CASSYTSNTEAFF. CDR3 DNA: TGTGCCAGCAGTTACACCTCGAACACTGAAGCTTTCTTT.

This clonotype was seen at least ten times. The chain has TRBV5-1 and TRBJ1-1; 8 bases are shared with TRBD1. The CDR3 spans 15 residues. Losses at the gene ends were 4 bases for V and 0 bases for J; bases not matched to a gene: 5. Per germline, CDR1 SGHRS and CDR2 YFSETQ. CDR3 nucleotide sequence: TGCGCCAGCAGCCGCGGACAGGGATTGAACACTGAAGCTTTCTTT. Encoded protein: CASSRGQGLNTEAFF.

In its sample, this clonotype was seen many times. The chain is built from TRBV7-2 and TRBJ2-7; unclear D gene. Germline CDR1 and CDR2: SGHTA and FQGNSA. This CDR3 is 16 amino acids long. V gave up 3 bases and J gave up 0 bases, with 15 bases separating them. The CDR3 spells CASSFGQRQSSYEQYF. The CDR3 region has the DNA TGTGCCAGCAGCTTCGGGCAGCGCCAGTCCTCCTACGAGCAGTACTTC.

The chain uses TRBV4-3 and TRBJ1-2; D is uncertain. V lost 1 base, J lost 4 bases, and 10 bases lay in between. This CDR3 is 14 amino acids long. Per the germline V gene, CDR1 is LGHNA and CDR2 is YSLEER. The CDR3 region has the DNA TGCGCCAGCAGCCAAGCACAGCTATCCTATGGCTACACCTTC. It encodes CASSQAQLSYGYTF.

This clonotype showed up many times. V and J are TRBV20-1 and TRBJ1-2, with 10 positions matching TRBD1. There are 14 residues in the CDR3. Germline V gene lookup returns CDR1 DFQATT and CDR2 SNEGSKA (reference sequence). The CDR3 DNA reads as TGCAGCGCCCCTCGGGGGACAGGGGTAGGAGGCTACACCTTC. Translating gives CSAPRGTGVGGYTF.

This chain connects TRBV5-5 to TRBJ2-5; D unresolved. CDR3 length equals 16 residues. The germline V and J ends were trimmed by 0 bases and 0 bases, with 12 bases remaining between them. In germline, CDR1 is SGHKS, CDR2 YYEKEE (reference sequence). For the CDR3, the DNA is TGTGCCAGCAGCTTGGCTCCCCTCAGGTACCAAGAGACCCAGTACTTC. It specifies CASSLAPLRYQETQYF. The complete variable domain, with remaining parts taken from reference TRBV5-5 and TRBJ2-5, reads DAGVTQSPTHLIKTRGQQVTLRCSPISGHKSVSWYQQVLGQGPQFIFQYYEKEERGRGNFPDRFSARQFPNYSSELNVNALLLGDSALYLCASSLAPLRYQETQYFGPGTRLLVL.